These 20 T cell receptor beta chains were all obtained from the same sample, sequenced in a study of cytomegalovirus exposure and HLA in healthy donors. Both 60 Vbeta primers and 13 Jbeta primers went into the PCR. Profiling relied on immunoSEQ multiplex PCR, and the TCRdb table lists in-frame clones only, not all of them. The repertoire includes 100,000 to 150,000 clones, approximately 76% of them detected once, and approximately 16% sits in the top ten. The sample was PBMCs. These receptors were obtained from a man aged 50-60 years in good health and CMV-seropositive.

This sequence joins TRBV11-2 and TRBJ1-3; maybe TRBD1 (5 bases). V shed 2 bases and J shed 0 bases, with 8 bases lying between them. The germline V gene encodes CDR1 SGHAT and CDR2 FQNNGV. The CDR3 covers 15 residues. CDR3 coding DNA: TGTGCCAGCAGCTTAACAAGGGGCTCTGGAAACACCATATATTTT. Residues: CASSLTRGSGNTIYF.

This clone was counted between two and nine times. This chain joins TRBV28 and TRBJ1-2, with D possibly matching TRBD1 (5 bases). Germline CDR1 reads MDHEN; CDR2 reads SYDVKM. Trimming stripped 5 bases from V and 5 bases from J, with 18 bases between. The CDR3 sequence is 15 residues long. CDR3 in DNA: TGTGCCAGCAGTGGGGACTTATCGGCGAGGTATGGCTACACCTTC. Amino acid sequence: CASSGDLSARYGYTF.

This chain connects TRBV18 to TRBJ2-7, with TRBD2 matching over 7 bases. J lost 2 bases, V lost 6 bases, and 10 bases had no gene match. The CDR3 has 15 residues. Per germline, CDR1 KGHSH and CDR2 LQKENI. DNA of the CDR3: TGTGCCAGCTCGCGCGACAGCGGGACTACCTACGAGCAGTACTTC. This encodes CASSRDSGTTYEQYF.

The chain combines TRBV28 with TRBJ2-5; weak D call: TRBD1 (6 bases). This CDR3 has 13 amino acids. Per germline, CDR1 MDHEN and CDR2 SYDVKM. For the CDR3, the DNA is TGTGTAGCTCAGGGGCCACCTCAAGAGACCCAGTACTTC. This encodes CVAQGPPQETQYF.

V is TRBV5-1 and J is TRBJ1-1, with TRBD1 as a possible D gene (6 bases). Germline V gene sequence: CDR1 SGHRS, CDR2 YFSETQ. CDR3 length: 18 amino acids. The germline V and J ends were trimmed by 3 bases and 1 base, with 22 bases remaining between them. The CDR3 loop reads CASSSPYGGGSTNTEAFF. CDR3 sequence (DNA): TGCGCCAGCAGCTCACCATATGGGGGGGGCTCTACGAACACTGAAGCTTTCTTT.

CDR3 in DNA: TGCGCCAGCAGCTTCCGTTCAGGATATTACGAGCAGTACTTC. It is translated as CASSFRSGYYEQYF. This sequence joins TRBV5-1 and TRBJ2-7, with D unresolved. The germline CDR1 and CDR2 sequences are SGHRS and YFSETQ. Trimming removed 2 bases at V and 4 bases at J, with 13 bases between. This CDR3 has 14 amino acids.

This clone was seen only a few times. The rearrangement links TRBV28 to TRBJ1-2, with 9 bases aligning to TRBD1. This CDR3 region has 15 residues. In germline, CDR1 is MDHEN, CDR2 SYDVKM. Losses at the gene ends were 3 bases for V and 8 bases for J; bases not matched to a gene: 10. CDR3 loop: CASSLATGQGHGYTF. In DNA form, the CDR3 reads TGTGCCAGCAGTTTGGCTACGGGACAGGGACACGGCTACACCTTC.

The V and J genes are TRBV7-8 and TRBJ2-5; unclear D gene. CDR1 SGHVS and CDR2 FQNEAQ come from the germline V gene. Trimming stripped 3 bases from V and 4 bases from J, with 6 bases between. The CDR3 contains 12 residues. The DNA of the CDR3 is TGTGCCAGCAGCTTCCTCCTAGAGACCCAGTACTTC. It translates to CASSFLLETQYF.

This clone was counted only a few times. The gene calls are TRBV7-6 and TRBJ2-2; 11 nucleotides line up with TRBD1. This CDR3 region has 17 residues. Trimming took 5 bases from V and 4 from J; bases not matched to a gene: 9. Germline lookup yields CDR1 SGHVS and CDR2 FNYEAQ. CDR3 bases: TGTGCCAGCAGCAAGCGAGCGGGACAGGGGGGCACCGGGGAGCTGTTTTTT. It encodes CASSKRAGQGGTGELFF.

CDR3 nucleotides: TGCGCCAGCAGCTTGACTAGCGGGGGCATTTCCTACAATGAGCAGTTCTTC. Translating it yields CASSLTSGGISYNEQFF. The V gene is TRBV5-1, the J gene TRBJ2-1; 11 bases are a match to TRBD2. Trimming at V came to 1 base and at J to 1 base, leaving 4 bases not matched to a gene. Germline CDR1 is SGHRS and CDR2 is YFSETQ. The CDR3 loop spans 17 amino acids.

The chain joins TRBV11-2 to TRBJ1-5; tentative D call: TRBD1 (5 bases). The ends were cut back, 1 base at V and 0 bases at J, with 13 bases in the middle. CDR1 and CDR2 (germline): SGHAT, FQNNGV. There are 17 residues in the CDR3. This CDR3 reads CASSLGWGGLSNQPQHF. The CDR3 coding sequence is TGTGCCAGCAGCTTAGGGTGGGGGGGACTTAGCAATCAGCCCCAGCATTTT.

J is TRBJ2-5 and V is TRBV4-3; TRBD2 aligns across 8 bases. With the DNA end fitting TRBJ2-7 better, the J assignment may be wrong. The CDR3 runs 15 residues. The V gene's germline CDR1 is LGHNA and CDR2 YSLEER. The CDR3 sequence: CASSLLRGGSYEQYF. The CDR3 DNA follows: TGCGCCAGCAGCCTCCTTCGCGGGGGGAGCTACGAGCAGTACTTC.

The V gene is TRBV9, the J gene TRBJ1-1; weak D call: TRBD1 (5 bases). This CDR3 has 15 amino acids. The germline gives CDR1 SGDLS, CDR2 YYNGEE. The V and J ends lost 3 bases and 1 base respectively, with 13 bases between them. The CDR3: CASSAVAGTNTEAFF. The CDR3 DNA reads as TGTGCCAGCAGCGCGGTAGCGGGGACGAACACTGAAGCTTTCTTT. The whole variable domain, filled in from reference TRBV9 and TRBJ1-1, reads DSGVTQTPKHLITATGQRVTLRCSPRSGDLSVYWYQQSLDQGLQFLIQYYNGEERAKGNILERFSAQQFPDLHSELNLSSLELGDSALYFCASSAVAGTNTEAFFGQGTRLTVV.

The chain recombines TRBV27 with TRBJ2-5; D is ambiguous. The DNA matches TRBJ2-7 better at its end, which makes the J call doubtful. CDR1 is MNHEY and CDR2 is SMNVEV in the germline V gene (reference sequence). CDR3 length equals 13 residues. CDR3 coding DNA: TGTGCCAGCAGGGGCTTCGCCTCCTACGAGCAGTACTTC. Encoded protein: CASRGFASYEQYF.

The V and J genes are TRBV5-1 and TRBJ2-1, with D possibly TRBD2 on 6 matching bases. V was pared by 0 bases and J by 0 bases, with 13 bases between. The CDR3 length is 17 residues. In germline, CDR1 is SGHRS, CDR2 YFSETQ. CDR3 protein: CASSLAPSARSYNEQFF. The DNA of the CDR3 is TGCGCCAGCAGCTTGGCCCCTAGCGCCCGCTCCTACAATGAGCAGTTCTTC.

This clone occurred once. V is TRBV11-2 and J is TRBJ2-5, with TRBD1 matching 7 bases. The V gene end was trimmed by 6 bases and the J gene end by 4 bases; junction bases not matched to a gene: 8. The germline gives CDR1 SGHAT, CDR2 FQNNGV. The CDR3 covers 14 residues. CDR3 in DNA: TGTGCCAGCAGTTACCAGACAGGGTTAGAGACCCAGTACTTC. This encodes CASSYQTGLETQYF.

The rearrangement links TRBV10-3 to TRBJ2-6; maybe TRBD2 (6 bases). Deletions cut 3 bases from V and 7 bases from J, with 10 bases between. CDR1 is ENHRY, CDR2 SYGVKD, per germline. The CDR3 has 14 amino acids. CDR3 sequence (DNA): TGTGCCATCAGTGACCTCGCGGGAGCCAACGTCCTGACTTTC. The encoded protein is CAISDLAGANVLTF.

This clone was counted once. This chain joins TRBV12-5 and TRBJ1-2; 10 bases agree with TRBD1. Germline trimming cut 1 base from V and 8 bases from J; bases unmatched to any gene: 13. Germline V gives CDR1 LGHNT, CDR2 FRNRAP. The CDR3 totals 17 residues. DNA for the CDR3: TGTGCTAGTGGTTTGGCTGTATGGGGGACAGGGGAAGTGGGCTACACCTTC. Translated, it gives CASGLAVWGTGEVGYTF.

This clone was seen more than once but under ten times. The chain links TRBV2 to TRBJ1-4; maybe TRBD1 (5 bases). V was pared by 4 bases and J by 5 bases, with 11 bases between. From germline, CDR1 is SNHLY and CDR2 FYNNEI. The CDR3 extends over 14 amino acids. In DNA form, the CDR3 reads TGTGCCAGCAGTGGGGGCGCTGCAAATGAAAAACTGTTTTTT. This gives the protein CASSGGAANEKLFF.

This chain links TRBV10-1 with TRBJ1-4; weak D call: TRBD1 (5 bases). The V end was cut by 6 bases, the J end by 6 bases, with 11 bases between. Germline CDR1 is WNHNN and CDR2 is SYGVQD (reference sequence). The CDR3 covers 13 residues. This chain's CDR3 is CASSPGEYEKLFF. The CDR3 nucleotides read TGCGCCAGCAGCCCGGGGGAGTATGAAAAACTGTTTTTT.